This TCR beta chain was profiled in a study of identical twins. Germline V lookup: CDR1 SGHTA, CDR2 FQGNSA. Trimming cost V 1 base and J 4 bases, with 20 bases left between them. The CDR3 consists of 17 residues. Using its own MiXCR run on the 5' RACE reads, TCRdb lists one record per CDR3 protein. In the table there are 500,000 to 600,000 distinct CDR3 sequences, approximately 22% of which are singletons. This same sample was also taken into another study, of T cells expressing NK-cell markers. As that study records: Eight donors were sequenced, of whom seven were HCMV-seropositive, while the remaining one was HCMV-seronegative. In a group of several donors, dominant NKG2C+ clonotypes represented about 1.0-7.0% of CD8+ T cells.

The chain links TRBV7-2 to TRBJ2-7, with D possibly called TRBD1 or TRBD2 (6 bases each). Specimen: CD4+ T cells sorted from blood. The origin of this receptor is a woman aged 18 to 35 in good health. The CDR3 nucleotides read TGTGCCAGCAGCTTAGGTCCCGGGGGCGCATTCTCGTACGAGCAGTACTTC. This gives the protein CASSLGPGGAFSYEQYF.